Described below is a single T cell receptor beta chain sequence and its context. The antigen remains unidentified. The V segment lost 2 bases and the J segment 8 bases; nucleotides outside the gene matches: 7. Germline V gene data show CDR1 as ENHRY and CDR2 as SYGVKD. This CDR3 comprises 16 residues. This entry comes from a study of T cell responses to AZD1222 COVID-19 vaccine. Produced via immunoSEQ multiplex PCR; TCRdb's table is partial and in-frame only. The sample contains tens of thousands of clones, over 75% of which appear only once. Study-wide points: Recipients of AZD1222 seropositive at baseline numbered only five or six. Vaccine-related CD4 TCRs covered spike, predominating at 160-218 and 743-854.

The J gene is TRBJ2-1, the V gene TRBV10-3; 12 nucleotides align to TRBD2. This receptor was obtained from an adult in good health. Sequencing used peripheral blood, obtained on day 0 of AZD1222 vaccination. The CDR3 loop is CAISEGLAGGLYEQFF. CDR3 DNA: TGTGCCATCAGTGAGGGGCTAGCGGGAGGGTTATATGAGCAGTTCTTC.